This T cell receptor beta chain is from a study of CD8+CD57+ T cells in acquired aplastic anemia. Study in general: Sorted CD4+ and CD8+ cells gave a mean 3.2 ug DNA, range roughly 0.18 to 30 ug.

According to the study, genomic DNA was the template for TCR beta VDJ and CDR3 profiling. TCRdb reanalysed the reads using MiXCR and keeps one entry per CDR3 protein. The repertoire holds about 160,000 distinct CDR3 sequences, under 55% seen once, with 2.5% to 3.5% in the top ten. Patients picked for sequencing had shown CD8+CD57+ cell expansion detected by flow cytometry. The patients, all of them, had severe acquired aplastic anemia. Receipt of therapy had not occurred in any patient by the time of blood sampling. Study-level points and caveats: Patients and controls shared under 30 CD8+ CDR3 sequences, highly expressed in patients.

CDR1 and CDR2 from the germline V gene are WNHNN and SYGVQD (reference sequence). This CDR3 spans 13 amino acids. Trimming took 4 bases from V and 5 from J, leaving 11 bases between them. Details on this clonotype: The antigen remains unidentified.

Sequenced material: sorted CD4+, CD8+, or CD8+CD57+ T cells (not recorded which) from PBMCs. The TCR sequence derives from a human donor with aplastic anemia. V is TRBV10-1 and J is TRBJ1-1; a possible D gene is TRBD1 (5 bases). CDR3 loop: CASSGLGETEAFF. The CDR3 DNA is TGCGCCAGCAGTGGGTTAGGGGAAACTGAAGCTTTCTTT.